Sequencing of this T cell receptor beta chain was carried out in a study of PD-1 blockade in classical Hodgkin lymphoma. Findings of the study overall: Newly diagnosed patients reportedly trailed healthy donors in baseline TCR diversity. Underlying causes for the observed repertoire differences were not defined, possibly disease activity or prior therapy.

On this clone: What it binds is unknown.

Here immunoSEQ multiplex PCR was the method, and the copy in TCRdb shows in-frame clones only, minus some. Of roughly 23,000 clones in the sample, 85% to 95% were seen once. The time point is: newly diagnosed, previously untreated cHL patient sample. Researchers report purifying CD4+ T cells from thawed PBMCs by magnetic negative selection. For comparison, PBMCs from newly diagnosed, untreated classical Hodgkin lymphoma were used. The CDR3 has 18 residues. V lost 3 bases to trimming and J lost 8 bases; unmatched junction nucleotides: 16. The germline CDR1 and CDR2 sequences are MDHEN and SYDVKM. The sequence was obtained from a human donor with classical Hodgkin lymphoma. Input material: CD4+ T cells from blood. This sequence joins TRBV28 and TRBJ2-1; TRBD2 aligns across 10 bases. DNA for the CDR3: TGTGCCAGCAGTTTCCCTCTAAACGGACTAGCGGTTGGTCATGAGCAGTTCTTC. It translates to CASSFPLNGLAVGHEQFF.